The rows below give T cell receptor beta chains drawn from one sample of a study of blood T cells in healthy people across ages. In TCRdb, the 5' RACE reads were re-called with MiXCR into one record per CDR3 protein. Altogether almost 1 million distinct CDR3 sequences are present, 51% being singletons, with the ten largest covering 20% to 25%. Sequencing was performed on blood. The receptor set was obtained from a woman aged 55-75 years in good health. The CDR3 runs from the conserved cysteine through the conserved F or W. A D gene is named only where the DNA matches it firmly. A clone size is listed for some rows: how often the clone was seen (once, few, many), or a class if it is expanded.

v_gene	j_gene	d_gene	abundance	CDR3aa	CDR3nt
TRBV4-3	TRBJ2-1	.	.	CASSQDPGATSSYNEQFF	TGCGCCAGCAGCCAAGATCCGGGAGCCACTAGCTCCTACAATGAGCAGTTCTTC
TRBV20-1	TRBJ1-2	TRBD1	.	CSANRGLWGYTF	TGCAGTGCTAACAGGGGGCTTTGGGGCTACACCTTC
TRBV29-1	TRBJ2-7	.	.	CSGGQMSYNEQYF	TGCAGCGGTGGACAGATGTCCTACAATGAGCAGTACTTC
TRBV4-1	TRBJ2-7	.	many	CASSHHISPSTYEQYF	TGCGCCAGCAGCCACCACATTAGTCCTTCTACCTACGAGCAGTACTTC
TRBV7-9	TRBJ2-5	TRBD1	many	CASSAGTANLQETQYF	TGTGCCAGCAGCGCCGGGACAGCGAATTTACAAGAGACCCAGTACTTC
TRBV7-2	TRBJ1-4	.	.	CASSLYALTNEKLFF	TGTGCCAGCAGCTTATATGCCTTAACTAATGAAAAACTGTTTTTT
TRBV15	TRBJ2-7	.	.	CATSRGFGDHSAYEQYF	TGTGCCACCAGCAGAGGGTTTGGGGACCACTCAGCCTACGAGCAGTACTTC
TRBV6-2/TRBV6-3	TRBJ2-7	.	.	CASRPTARPYEQYF	TGTGCCAGCAGACCTACTGCGCGCCCCTACGAGCAGTACTTC
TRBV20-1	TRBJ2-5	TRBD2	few	CSARDRLLAGVGQETQYF	TGCAGTGCTAGAGACCGGCTCCTGGCGGGAGTGGGGCAAGAGACCCAGTACTTC
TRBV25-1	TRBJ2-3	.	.	CASAQPGFDTQYF	TGTGCCAGTGCTCAACCAGGGTTTGATACGCAGTATTTT
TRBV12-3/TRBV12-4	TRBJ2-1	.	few	CASSLNIGGAYNEQFF	TGTGCCAGCAGTTTAAATATCGGCGGGGCCTACAATGAGCAGTTCTTC